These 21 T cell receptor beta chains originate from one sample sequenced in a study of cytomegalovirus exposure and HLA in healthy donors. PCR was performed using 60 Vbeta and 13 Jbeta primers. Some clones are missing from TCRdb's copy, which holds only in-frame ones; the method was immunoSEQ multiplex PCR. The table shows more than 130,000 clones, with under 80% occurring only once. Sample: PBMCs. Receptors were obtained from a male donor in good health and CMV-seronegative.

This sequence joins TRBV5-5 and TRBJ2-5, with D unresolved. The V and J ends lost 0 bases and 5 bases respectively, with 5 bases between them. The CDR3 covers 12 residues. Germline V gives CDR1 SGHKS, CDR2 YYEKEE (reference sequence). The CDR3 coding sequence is TGTGCCAGCAGCTTGGATCCGGAGACCCAGTACTTC. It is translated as CASSLDPETQYF.

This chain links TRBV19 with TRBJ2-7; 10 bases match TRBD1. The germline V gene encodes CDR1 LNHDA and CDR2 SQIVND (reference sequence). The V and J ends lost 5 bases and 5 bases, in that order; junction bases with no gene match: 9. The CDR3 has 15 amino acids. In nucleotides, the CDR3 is TGTGCCAGTAGTTCCCGGACAGGGGGATACGACGAGCAGTACTTC. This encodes CASSSRTGGYDEQYF.

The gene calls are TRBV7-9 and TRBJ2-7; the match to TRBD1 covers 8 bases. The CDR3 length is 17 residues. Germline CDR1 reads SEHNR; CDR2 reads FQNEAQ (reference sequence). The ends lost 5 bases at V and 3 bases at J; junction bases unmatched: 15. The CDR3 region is CASSETHRGLASYEQYF. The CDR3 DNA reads TGTGCCAGCAGCGAGACCCACAGGGGGTTAGCGAGCTACGAGCAGTACTTC.

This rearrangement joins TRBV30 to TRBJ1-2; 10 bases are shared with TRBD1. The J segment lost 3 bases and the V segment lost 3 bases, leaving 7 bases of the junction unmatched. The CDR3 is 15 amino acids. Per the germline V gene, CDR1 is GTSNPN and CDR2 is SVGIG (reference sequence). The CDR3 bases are TGTGCCTGGAGCCAAACCGGGACAGGGGACTATGGCTACACCTTC. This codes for CAWSQTGTGDYGYTF.

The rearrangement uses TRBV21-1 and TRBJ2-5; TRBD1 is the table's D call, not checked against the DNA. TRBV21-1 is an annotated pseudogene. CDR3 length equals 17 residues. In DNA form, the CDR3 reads TGTGCCAGCAGCAATCCCCAGGGGCCTCGGGGCGCGGAGACCCAGTACTTC. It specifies CASSNPQGPRGAETQYF.

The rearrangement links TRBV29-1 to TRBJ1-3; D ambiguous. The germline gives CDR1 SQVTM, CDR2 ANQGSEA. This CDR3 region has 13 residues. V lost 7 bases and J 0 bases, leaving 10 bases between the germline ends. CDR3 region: CSARASSGNTIYF. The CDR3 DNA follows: TGCAGCGCCCGAGCCTCCTCTGGAAACACCATATATTTT.

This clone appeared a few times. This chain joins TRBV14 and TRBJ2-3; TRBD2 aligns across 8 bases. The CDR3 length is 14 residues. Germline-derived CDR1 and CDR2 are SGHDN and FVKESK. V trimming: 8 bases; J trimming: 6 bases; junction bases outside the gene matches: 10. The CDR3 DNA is TGTGCCAGCGCTAAACTAGCGGTCGACGATACGCAGTATTTT. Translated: CASAKLAVDDTQYF.

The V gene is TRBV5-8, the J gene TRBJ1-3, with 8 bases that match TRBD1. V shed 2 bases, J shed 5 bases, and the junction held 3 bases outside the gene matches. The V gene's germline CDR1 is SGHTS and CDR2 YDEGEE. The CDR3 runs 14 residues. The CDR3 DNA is TGTGCCAGCAGCTTTTGGACAGGGAGAAACACCATATATTTT. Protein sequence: CASSFWTGRNTIYF.

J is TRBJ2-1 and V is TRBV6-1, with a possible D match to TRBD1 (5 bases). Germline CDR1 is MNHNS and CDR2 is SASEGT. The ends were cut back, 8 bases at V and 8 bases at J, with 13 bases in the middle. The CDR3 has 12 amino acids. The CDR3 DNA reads TGTGCCAGCGGCAGGGTCGAGCATGAGCAGTTCTTC. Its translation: CASGRVEHEQFF.

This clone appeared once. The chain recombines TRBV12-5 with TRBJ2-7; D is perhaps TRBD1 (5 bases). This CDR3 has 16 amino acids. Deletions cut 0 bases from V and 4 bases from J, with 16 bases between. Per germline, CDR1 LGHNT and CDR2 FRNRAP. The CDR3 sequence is CASGLVGAGPRYEQYF. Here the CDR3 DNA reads TGTGCTAGTGGTTTGGTAGGGGCAGGCCCCAGGTACGAGCAGTACTTC.

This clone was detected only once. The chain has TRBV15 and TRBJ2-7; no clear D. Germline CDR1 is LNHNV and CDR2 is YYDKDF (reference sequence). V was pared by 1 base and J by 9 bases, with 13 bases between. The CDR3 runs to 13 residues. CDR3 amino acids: CATSRVESRGQYF. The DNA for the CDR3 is TGTGCCACCAGCAGAGTGGAGTCCCGAGGGCAGTACTTC.

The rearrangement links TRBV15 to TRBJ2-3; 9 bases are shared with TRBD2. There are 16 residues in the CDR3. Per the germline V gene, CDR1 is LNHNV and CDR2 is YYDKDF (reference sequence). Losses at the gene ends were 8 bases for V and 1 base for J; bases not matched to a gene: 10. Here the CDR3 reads CATERAGGPGTDTQYF. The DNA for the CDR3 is TGTGCCACCGAGAGGGCGGGGGGGCCAGGCACAGATACGCAGTATTTT.

Here the CDR3 reads CASRTSGYPYNEQFF. CDR3 in DNA: TGTGCCAGCCGAACTAGCGGGTACCCCTACAATGAGCAGTTCTTC. V and J are TRBV27 and TRBJ2-1; 9 nucleotides align to TRBD2. CDR1 MNHEY and CDR2 SMNVEV come from the germline V gene (reference sequence). V lost 8 bases to trimming and J lost 2 bases; unmatched junction nucleotides: 7. The CDR3 is 15 residues long.

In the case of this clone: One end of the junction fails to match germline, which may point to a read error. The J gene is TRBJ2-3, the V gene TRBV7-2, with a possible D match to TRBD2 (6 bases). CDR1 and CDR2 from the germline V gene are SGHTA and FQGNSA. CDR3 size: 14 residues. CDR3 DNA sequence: TGTGCCAGCACCTTCTTCGTATTAGCGGATAGGCAGTATTTT. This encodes CASTFFVLADRQYF.

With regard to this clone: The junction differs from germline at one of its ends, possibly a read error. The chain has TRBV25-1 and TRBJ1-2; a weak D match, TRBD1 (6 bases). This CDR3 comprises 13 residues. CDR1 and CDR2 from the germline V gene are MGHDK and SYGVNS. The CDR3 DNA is TGTGCCAGCAGTGATCCCCCGACAGGACGCTACCCCTTC. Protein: CASSDPPTGRYPF.

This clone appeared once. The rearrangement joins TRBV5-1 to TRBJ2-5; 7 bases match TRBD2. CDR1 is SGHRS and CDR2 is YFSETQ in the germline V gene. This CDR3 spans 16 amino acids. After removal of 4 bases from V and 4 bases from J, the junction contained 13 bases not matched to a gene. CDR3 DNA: TGCGCCAGCAGCCGAGGACTAGGAATCCCTCCAGAGACCCAGTACTTC. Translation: CASSRGLGIPPETQYF.

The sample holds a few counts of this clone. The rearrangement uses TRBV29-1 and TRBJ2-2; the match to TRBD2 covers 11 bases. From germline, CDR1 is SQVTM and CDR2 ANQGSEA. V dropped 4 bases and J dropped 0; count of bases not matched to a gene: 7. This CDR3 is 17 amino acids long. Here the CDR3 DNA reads TGCAGCGTTGTGGATTTACTAGCGGGAGCGAACACCGGGGAGCTGTTTTTT. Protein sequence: CSVVDLLAGANTGELFF.

In DNA form, the CDR3 reads TGTGCCAGCTCACCAGCTAGCGGGAGGGCACAAGATACGCAGTATTTT. Its protein product is CASSPASGRAQDTQYF. The chain employs TRBV18 and TRBJ2-3; 12 nucleotides agree with TRBD2. V lost 2 bases to trimming and J lost 5 bases; unmatched junction nucleotides: 5. Germline V gene sequence: CDR1 KGHSH, CDR2 LQKENI. The CDR3 is 16 amino acids.

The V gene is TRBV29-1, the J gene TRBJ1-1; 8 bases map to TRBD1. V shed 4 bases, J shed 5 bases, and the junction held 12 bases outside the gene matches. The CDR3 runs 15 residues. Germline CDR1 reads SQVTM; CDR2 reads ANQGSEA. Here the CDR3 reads CSVGGQEPRRTEAFF. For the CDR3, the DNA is TGCAGCGTTGGGGGACAGGAGCCCCGTCGGACTGAAGCTTTCTTT.

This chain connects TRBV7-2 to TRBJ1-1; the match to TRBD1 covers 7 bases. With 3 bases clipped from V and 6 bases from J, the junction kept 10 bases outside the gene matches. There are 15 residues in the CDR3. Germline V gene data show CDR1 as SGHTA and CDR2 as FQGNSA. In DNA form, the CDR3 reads TGTGCCAGCAGCTTTCGCATTGACAGGGTCTCTGAAGCTTTCTTT. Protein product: CASSFRIDRVSEAFF.

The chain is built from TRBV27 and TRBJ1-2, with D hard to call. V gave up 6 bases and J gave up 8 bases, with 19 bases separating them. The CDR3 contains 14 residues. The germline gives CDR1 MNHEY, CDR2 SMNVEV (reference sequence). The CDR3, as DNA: TGTGCCAGCAGCTACTCCCGGGATCTGGGCGGCTACACCTTC. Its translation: CASSYSRDLGGYTF.